Listed below are T cell receptor beta chains from one sample, sequenced in a study of siplizumab effects on memory and regulatory T cells. The assay was immunoSEQ multiplex PCR, and TCRdb's table has in-frame clones only and misses some. Of approximately 28,000 clones in the sample, roughly 82% were seen once. Sample: memory CD4+ T cells sorted from blood. These receptors all stem from a human donor in good health. Both conserved end residues are part of each CDR3. The order of the fields is clone size, J gene, D gene, V gene, CDR3 protein, CDR3 DNA. D genes are given only for firm matches. Clone size, where shown, is once, few, many, or a class for clones that have expanded.

>NA|TRBJ2-1|TRBD2|TRBV19
CASSIGRRVSYNEQFF
TGTGCCAGTAGTATCGGGAGGAGAGTGTCCTACAATGAGCAGTTCTTC
>NA|TRBJ2-3|NA|TRBV5-6
CASSLVGGGTDTQYF
TGTGCCAGCAGCTTGGTCGGGGGTGGCACAGATACGCAGTATTTT
>NA|TRBJ2-3|NA|TRBV5-1
CASSASLGGSDTQYF
TGCGCCAGCAGCGCAAGTTTAGGGGGATCAGATACGCAGTATTTT
>NA|TRBJ1-1|TRBD1|TRBV19
CASSPGGGKTEAFF
TGTGCCAGCAGTCCAGGGGGCGGGAAGACTGAAGCTTTCTTT
>few|TRBJ1-1|NA|TRBV5-6
CASSQVGNTEAFF
TGTGCCAGCAGCCAGGTCGGAAACACTGAAGCTTTCTTT
>NA|TRBJ1-2|NA|TRBV7-2
CASSLNGRGQSGYTF
TGTGCCAGCAGCTTAAATGGTCGGGGGCAGAGTGGCTACACCTTC
>NA|TRBJ2-7|TRBD2|TRBV5-1
CASSLEAGRAYEQYF
TGCGCCAGCAGCTTGGAAGCAGGGAGGGCGTACGAGCAGTACTTC
>NA|TRBJ2-3|NA|TRBV28
CASPASGTRGLTDTQYF
TGTGCCAGCCCCGCCAGCGGGACGAGGGGGCTCACAGATACGCAGTATTTT
>once|TRBJ1-1|NA|TRBV6-5
CASSYSQANTEAFF
TGTGCCAGCAGTTACAGTCAGGCGAACACTGAAGCTTTCTTT
>NA|TRBJ2-7|TRBD2|TRBV7-8
CASSPELAGTYEQYF
TGTGCCAGCAGCCCCGAGTTAGCGGGCACCTACGAGCAGTACTTC
>once|TRBJ2-7|TRBD2|TRBV4-1
CASSQATGLVYEQYF
TGCGCCAGCAGCCAAGCTACCGGACTAGTTTACGAGCAGTACTTC
>NA|TRBJ1-1|TRBD1|TRBV19
CASSFVRGGTEAFF
TGTGCCAGTAGTTTTGTCAGGGGGGGCACTGAAGCTTTCTTT
>few|TRBJ1-2|NA|TRBV11-3
CASSSAGANYGYTF
TGTGCCAGCAGCTCCGCGGGAGCTAACTATGGCTACACCTTC
>NA|TRBJ2-1|TRBD1|TRBV7-9
CASSPSPGTGASPNEQFF
TGTGCCAGCAGCCCTAGTCCCGGGACAGGGGCGAGCCCCAATGAGCAGTTCTTC
>NA|TRBJ1-5|TRBD1|TRBV6-1
CASSLMRQGNQPQHF
TGTGCCAGCAGCCTCATGCGACAGGGGAATCAGCCCCAGCATTTT
>NA|TRBJ1-3|NA|TRBV9
CASSVDRAGNTIYF
TGTGCCAGCAGCGTAGACCGGGCTGGAAACACCATATATTTT
>NA|TRBJ2-7|NA|TRBV18
CASSPLFTGNSYEQYF
TGTGCCAGCTCACCACTGTTCACGGGGAACTCCTACGAGCAGTACTTC
>NA|TRBJ2-5|NA|TRBV30
CACEGRFRTQYF
TGTGCCTGCGAAGGTAGATTTAGGACCCAGTACTTC
>NA|TRBJ1-5|TRBD1|TRBV6-1
CASTGQGGQPQHF
TGTGCCAGCACCGGACAGGGGGGTCAGCCCCAGCATTTT
>NA|TRBJ2-2|TRBD2|TRBV9
CASSPGTSGRPGELFF
TGTGCCAGCAGCCCTGGGACTAGCGGGAGACCCGGGGAGCTGTTTTTT
>NA|TRBJ2-7|TRBD2|TRBV7-8
CASSFQASGRSRAYEQYF
TGTGCCAGCAGCTTTCAGGCTAGCGGGAGATCCAGGGCCTACGAGCAGTACTTC
>few|TRBJ1-3|NA|TRBV10-3
CAISGGQGTIYF
TGTGCCATCAGTGGCGGGCAGGGCACCATATATTTT
>NA|TRBJ2-7|NA|TRBV5-5
CASSFSPLTYEQYF
TGTGCCAGCAGCTTTTCCCCACTGACCTACGAGCAGTACTTC
>NA|TRBJ1-3|TRBD1|TRBV18
CASSLQGASEGNTIYF
TGTGCCAGCTCACTTCAGGGGGCGAGTGAAGGAAACACCATATATTTT
>NA|TRBJ1-1|NA|TRBV9
CASSVDYMTPSYTEAFF
TGTGCCAGCAGCGTAGATTATATGACACCGTCATACACTGAAGCTTTCTTT
>NA|TRBJ2-1|NA|TRBV10-3
CAISRSERNEQFF
TGTGCCATCAGTCGTAGCGAGAGAAATGAGCAGTTCTTC
>NA|TRBJ2-7|TRBD1|TRBV5-5
CASSYGTGRDEQYF
TGTGCCAGCAGCTACGGGACAGGACGGGACGAGCAGTACTTC
>NA|TRBJ2-3|TRBD2|TRBV5-1
CASSLQRDSTDTQYF
TGCGCCAGCAGCCTCCAGCGGGATAGCACAGATACGCAGTATTTT
>NA|TRBJ2-7|TRBD2|TRBV13
CASSTGLAGVEQYF
TGTGCCAGCAGCACGGGACTAGCGGGAGTCGAGCAGTACTTC
>NA|TRBJ2-5|NA|TRBV5-1
CASSKTRGTQETQYF
TGCGCCAGCAGCAAAACCCGGGGGACACAAGAGACCCAGTACTTC
>once|TRBJ2-5|TRBD1|TRBV11-3
CASSSTGGQETQYF
TGTGCCAGCAGCTCGACAGGGGGGCAAGAGACCCAGTACTTC
>NA|TRBJ2-3|TRBD2|TRBV19
CASKASGSTDTQYF
TGTGCCAGTAAGGCTAGCGGGAGCACAGATACGCAGTATTTT
>NA|TRBJ2-3|TRBD2|TRBV5-1
CASSPTSEGDTQYF
TGCGCCAGCAGCCCAACTAGCGAAGGAGATACGCAGTATTTT
>NA|TRBJ1-1|NA|TRBV4-3
CASSQIGVDTEAFF
TGCGCCAGCAGCCAAATTGGGGTTGACACTGAAGCTTTCTTT
>NA|TRBJ2-3|NA|TRBV5-1
CASSLDPGTTDTQYF
TGCGCCAGCAGCTTGGACCCGGGGACCACAGATACGCAGTATTTT
>NA|TRBJ1-5|NA|TRBV6-5
CASSRGQSNQPQHF
TGTGCCAGCAGTCGTGGACAGAGCAATCAGCCCCAGCATTTT
>NA|TRBJ2-3|TRBD2|TRBV4-1
CASSRHGTSGREGPDTQYF
TGCGCCAGCAGCCGCCACGGGACTAGCGGGAGGGAGGGTCCAGATACGCAGTATTTT
>NA|TRBJ1-1|NA|TRBV6-5
CASSSSGNTEAFF
TGTGCCAGCAGTTCCTCCGGGAACACTGAAGCTTTCTTT
>once|TRBJ2-5|TRBD2|TRBV19
CASSTRGSGNKETQYF
TGTGCCAGTAGTACCCGAGGTAGCGGGAATAAAGAGACCCAGTACTTC
>once|TRBJ2-3|TRBD2|TRBV19
CASRASGGVSTDTQYF
TGTGCCAGTAGAGCTAGCGGGGGCGTGAGTACAGATACGCAGTATTTT
>NA|TRBJ2-7|TRBD2|TRBV5-6
CASSLAGGPGEQYF
TGTGCCAGCAGCTTGGCGGGAGGGCCTGGGGAGCAGTACTTC
>once|TRBJ2-4|NA|TRBV29-1
CSVGSSLAKNIQYF
TGCAGCGTTGGGTCCTCTTTAGCCAAAAACATTCAGTACTTC
>NA|TRBJ2-7|TRBD2|TRBV13
CASSLDRAGGFYEQYF
TGTGCCAGCAGCTTAGATCGGGCGGGAGGGTTCTACGAGCAGTACTTC
>NA|TRBJ2-1|TRBD1|TRBV29-1
CSANTGGSYNEQFF
TGCAGCGCCAATACAGGGGGCTCCTACAATGAGCAGTTCTTC
>NA|TRBJ2-1|TRBD1|TRBV5-1
CASSKTVGTGGHNEQFF
TGCGCCAGCAGCAAGACGGTAGGGACAGGGGGCCACAATGAGCAGTTCTTC
>NA|TRBJ1-5|NA|TRBV19
CASIMRVGNQPQHF
TGTGCCAGTATCATGAGGGTAGGCAATCAGCCCCAGCATTTT